This TCR beta chain was retrieved from a study of control samples from healthy donors and cancer patients. Sequencing was performed with immunoSEQ multiplex PCR; in TCRdb, only in-frame clones are kept and a portion is missing. Altogether 170,000 or so clones are present, roughly 92% being singletons, with the ten largest covering over 1.1%. CDR1 SEHNR and CDR2 FQNEAQ come from the germline V gene (reference sequence). The CDR3 is made up of 12 amino acids. This chain uses TRBV7-9 with TRBJ1-1, with D perhaps TRBD1 (6 bases). The specimen was blood. This TCR was sampled from a young man in good health. CDR3 coding DNA: TGTTCAGTCGGGGGCCAGAACACTGAAGCTTTCTTT. The encoded protein is CSVGGQNTEAFF.